The clone carrying this T cell receptor beta chain has just one count. The data were taken from a study of cytomegalovirus exposure and HLA in healthy donors. The study ran its PCR with 60 Vbeta and 13 Jbeta primers. Sequencing was performed with immunoSEQ multiplex PCR; in TCRdb, only in-frame clones are kept and a portion is missing. The data contain 120,000 to 150,000 clones, roughly 70% of them singletons. V shed 1 base and J shed 8 bases, with 6 bases lying between them. Germline V gene data show CDR1 as SGHDT and CDR2 as YYEEEE. This CDR3 has 11 amino acids. The donors gave bone marrow, and they were healthy.

V gene TRBV5-6 combines with J gene TRBJ1-2; perhaps TRBD1 as D (6 bases). The specimen sequenced was PBMCs. The clonotype originates from a woman aged 35 to 49 in good health and CMV-seronegative. CDR3 nucleotide sequence: TGTGCCAGCAGCTTGCAGGGGGGCTACACCTTC. Protein sequence: CASSLQGGYTF.